Listed here are 19 T cell receptor beta chains from one sample, sequenced in a study of graft-versus-host responses after intestinal transplantation. TCRdb's copy holds only in-frame clones and misses some; the assay was immunoSEQ multiplex PCR. This repertoire shows about 97,000 clones, around 90% found once; its top ten account for around 0.067%. For these TCRs, the target antigens are not known. Sequences were derived from unstimulated CD8+ T cells sorted from spleen or lymph node cells, sampled before transplant. The receptor source for this set is a human donor who was the organ donor for an intestinal transplant.

J is TRBJ2-5 and V is TRBV13; 7 nucleotides agree with TRBD1. Germline V gene lookup returns CDR1 PRHDT and CDR2 FYEKMQ (reference sequence). The V gene end was trimmed by 6 bases and the J gene end by 5 bases; junction bases not matched to a gene: 12. The CDR3 runs 15 residues. As DNA, the CDR3 is TGTGCCAGCAGTTACCGCAACAGGGGTGGCGAGACCCAGTACTTC. This codes for CASSYRNRGGETQYF.

The chain has TRBV28 and TRBJ1-4; 9 positions agree with TRBD1. The CDR3 runs to 17 residues. Germline-derived CDR1 and CDR2 are MDHEN and SYDVKM. After removal of 3 bases from V and 6 bases from J, the junction contained 11 bases not matched to a gene. CDR3: CASSFEQGALGYEKLFF. The CDR3, as DNA: TGTGCCAGCAGTTTTGAACAGGGGGCGCTCGGATATGAAAAACTGTTTTTT.

CDR3 in DNA: TGTGCCAGCAGCTTATTGCCTAGCGGGGTGATTTTCAATGAGCAGTTCTTC. It codes for CASSLLPSGVIFNEQFF. The V and J genes are TRBV11-3 and TRBJ2-1; 9 bases fit TRBD2. The V segment lost 2 bases and the J segment 6 bases; nucleotides outside the gene matches: 11. The length of the CDR3 is 17 residues. CDR1 and CDR2 from the germline V gene are SGHNT and YENEEA. Based on the CDR3 plus reference TRBV11-3 and TRBJ2-1, the full variable domain is EAGVVQSPRYKIIEKKQPVAFWCNPISGHNTLYWYLQNLGQGPELLIRYENEEAVDDSQLPKDRFSAERLKGVDSTLKIQPAELGDSAVYLCASSLLPSGVIFNEQFFGPGTRLTVL.

This clone was seen just once. The rearrangement links TRBV28 to TRBJ1-3; 8 bases agree with TRBD1. V shed 6 bases and J 4 bases; nucleotides not matched to a gene: 5. Looked up from germline, CDR1 is MDHEN and CDR2 is SYDVKM. This CDR3 is 14 amino acids long. The CDR3: CASRYTGGGNTIYF. The CDR3 DNA sequence: TGTGCCAGCAGGTATACAGGGGGAGGAAACACCATATATTTT. Drawing the rest from reference TRBV28 and TRBJ1-3, the complete variable domain is DVKVTQSSRYLVKRTGEKVFLECVQDMDHENMFWYRQDPGLGLRLIYFSYDVKMKEKGDIPEGYSVSREKKERFSLILESASTNQTSMYLCASRYTGGGNTIYFGEGSWLTVV.

This chain joins TRBV27 and TRBJ2-1, with 8 positions matching TRBD2. V was clipped by 3 bases and J by 8 bases; unmatched bases: 9. The CDR3 extends over 15 amino acids. Germline values: CDR1 MNHEY, CDR2 SMNVEV (reference sequence). The CDR3 is CASSLGTRIADEQFF. DNA for the CDR3: TGTGCCAGCAGTTTGGGGACTAGAATTGCCGATGAGCAGTTCTTC.

This clone was counted a single time. This rearrangement joins TRBV18 to TRBJ1-5, with D possibly TRBD1 on 5 matching bases. The CDR3 spans 15 residues. Germline assignment: CDR1 KGHSH and CDR2 LQKENI. Between the trimmed V and J ends, which lost 1 base and 5 bases, there was a span of 12 bases. The CDR3 reads CASSPRGGDDQPQHF. For the CDR3, the DNA is TGTGCCAGCTCACCACGCGGCGGGGACGATCAGCCCCAGCATTTT. The full variable domain, rest sourced from reference TRBV18 and TRBJ1-5, is NAGVMQNPRHLVRRRGQEARLRCSPMKGHSHVYWYRQLPEEGLKFMVYLQKENIIDESGMPKERFSAEFPKEGPSILRIQQVVRGDSAAYFCASSPRGGDDQPQHFGDGTRLSIL.

The V call is TRBV19, the J call TRBJ2-1, with a possible D match to TRBD2 (6 bases). Germline V CDR1 and CDR2: LNHDA, SQIVND (reference sequence). V lost 6 bases to trimming and J lost 9 bases, with 9 bases between them. The CDR3 has 11 residues. The CDR3 protein is CASSPGGEQFF. In DNA, the CDR3 is TGTGCCAGTAGCCCCGGGGGTGAGCAGTTCTTC.

This clone was counted a single time. This chain links TRBV29-1 with TRBJ1-2; perhaps TRBD1 as D (5 bases). Germline loops: CDR1 SQVTM, CDR2 ANQGSEA. This CDR3 contains 12 residues. V dropped 7 bases and J dropped 5 bases, with 14 bases sitting between them. CDR3 coding DNA: TGCAGCGCCGATAGGGGTGGATATGGCTACACCTTC. Translating it yields CSADRGGYGYTF.

This clone turned up a few times. The V call is TRBV5-6, the J call TRBJ1-1; D call uncertain. Germline CDR1 and CDR2: SGHDT and YYEEEE. This CDR3 contains 14 residues. V gave up 0 bases and J gave up 7 bases, with 13 bases separating them. The CDR3 coding sequence is TGTGCCAGCAGCTTGGGCGTTGCGCTGAATGAAGCTTTCTTT. Translating it yields CASSLGVALNEAFF.

This clone has a single count. This rearrangement joins TRBV5-4 to TRBJ1-2; the match to TRBD1 covers 11 bases. J was trimmed by 4 bases and V by 4 bases; bases with no gene match: 6. CDR3 length: 15 residues. Germline V gene lookup returns CDR1 SGHNT and CDR2 YYREEE (reference sequence). The CDR3 DNA sequence: TGTGCCAGCAGCCCCGGGACAGGGGGTATCTATGGCTACACCTTC. Protein product: CASSPGTGGIYGYTF.

This clone was recorded once. The chain couples TRBV7-9 to TRBJ2-3; 10 bases fit TRBD2. V trimming: 7 bases; J trimming: 2 bases; junction bases outside the gene matches: 6. Germline loops: CDR1 SEHNR, CDR2 FQNEAQ (reference sequence). CDR3 length equals 15 residues. In nucleotides, the CDR3 is TGTGCCAGCACCCATAGCGGGGGGAACACAGATACGCAGTATTTT. Amino acid sequence: CASTHSGGNTDTQYF.

V and J are TRBV9 and TRBJ2-7; 10 positions agree with TRBD1. CDR1 and CDR2 (germline): SGDLS, YYNGEE. The V and J ends lost 4 bases and 6 bases, in that order; junction bases with no gene match: 10. The CDR3 has 15 residues. CDR3 DNA: TGTGCCAGCAGCCCTCCGAAAGGGACAGGGGCCGAGCAGTACTTC. It is translated as CASSPPKGTGAEQYF. Combining the CDR3 with reference TRBV9 and TRBJ2-7 gives the whole variable domain DSGVTQTPKHLITATGQRVTLRCSPRSGDLSVYWYQQSLDQGLQFLIQYYNGEERAKGNILERFSAQQFPDLHSELNLSSLELGDSALYFCASSPPKGTGAEQYFGPGTRLTVT.

The gene calls are TRBV9 and TRBJ1-4; 7 nucleotides align to TRBD1. Germline lookup yields CDR1 SGDLS and CDR2 YYNGEE. V lost 1 base and J lost 5; bases outside the gene matches: 2. This CDR3 is 14 amino acids long. CDR3 DNA: TGTGCCAGCAGCGTACAGGGGGTGAATGAAAAACTGTTTTTT. It encodes CASSVQGVNEKLFF.

This sequence joins TRBV13 and TRBJ2-4; possible D gene TRBD1, 6 bases. V lost 5 bases and J lost 7, with 15 bases in between. CDR1 and CDR2 (germline): PRHDT, FYEKMQ (reference sequence). The CDR3 is 14 amino acids. The CDR3 DNA reads as TGTGCCAGCAGCCCAACAGGGTCAAGTAACATTCAGTACTTC. It yields the protein CASSPTGSSNIQYF.

The chain links TRBV9 to TRBJ2-3, with D unclear. The CDR3 runs 14 residues. Between the trimmed V and J ends, which lost 0 bases and 8 bases, there was a span of 13 bases. Per germline, CDR1 SGDLS and CDR2 YYNGEE. CDR3 sequence: CASSVALDWSTQYF. The DNA of the CDR3 is TGTGCCAGCAGCGTAGCTTTAGACTGGAGTACGCAGTATTTT.

The V gene is TRBV21-1, the J gene TRBJ2-7; the listed D gene, TRBD2, was not tested against the DNA. TRBV21-1 is described as a pseudogene. There are 15 residues in the CDR3. CDR3 in amino acids: CASSKGKRRPSEQYF. CDR3 nucleotides: TGTGCCAGCAGCAAAGGAAAGCGTCGACCATCCGAGCAGTACTTC.

This clone was observed a single time. V is TRBV13 and J is TRBJ1-6; D might be TRBD1 (6 bases). This CDR3 has 14 amino acids. Looked up from germline, CDR1 is PRHDT and CDR2 is FYEKMQ (reference sequence). The V gene lost 3 bases and the J gene lost 4 bases, with 7 bases spanning the gap. The CDR3 region is CASSLTGYNSPLHF. The DNA of the CDR3 is TGTGCCAGCAGCTTGACAGGATATAATTCACCCCTCCACTTT.

This sequence joins TRBV27 and TRBJ2-7; 12 nucleotides align to TRBD2. The CDR3 runs to 18 residues. V dropped 3 bases and J dropped 5; count of bases not matched to a gene: 14. The germline V gene has CDR1 MNHEY and CDR2 SMNVEV (reference sequence). The CDR3 coding sequence is TGTGCCAGCAGTTTCAAACTAGCGGGAGGTCTTTGGTTCCACGAGCAGTACTTC. This encodes CASSFKLAGGLWFHEQYF.

The chain links TRBV7-9 to TRBJ2-7; 8 bases are shared with TRBD1. J gave up 1 base and V 3 bases, and 5 bases lay outside the gene matches. The germline CDR1 and CDR2 sequences are SEHNR and FQNEAQ (reference sequence). The CDR3 is 15 residues long. CDR3 nucleotides: TGTGCCAGCAGCTTTAGGACAGGGAGTTCCTACGAGCAGTACTTC. Translated, it gives CASSFRTGSSYEQYF.